This is a list of T cell receptor beta chains from one sample in a study of blood T cells in healthy people across ages. TCRdb itself ran the 5' RACE reads through MiXCR, one entry per CDR3 protein. The sample lists some 700,000 distinct CDR3 sequences; around 46% were seen once. Sequencing was performed on blood. The receptor set was obtained from a woman in her fifties or sixties in good health. The CDR3 runs from the conserved cysteine through the conserved F or W. A D gene is named only where the DNA matches it firmly. Rows give clone size only sometimes, using once, few, many, or a class for an expanded clone.

d_gene	j_gene	len	v_gene	abundance	CDR3nt	CDR3aa
NA	TRBJ1-3	13	TRBV6-5	NA	TGTGCCAGCAGTTCTGAGTGGGGAGGCACCATATATTTT	CASSSEWGGTIYF
NA	TRBJ1-3	14	TRBV6-5	NA	TGTGCCAGCAGGGACGGACCCTCTGGAAACACCATATATTTT	CASRDGPSGNTIYF
TRBD2	TRBJ2-3	18	TRBV7-7	NA	TGTGCCAGCAGCTTAGTGGCGGGGGGGTCTGCGCCCACAGATACGCAGTATTTT	CASSLVAGGSAPTDTQYF
TRBD1	TRBJ2-3	16	TRBV24-1	NA	TGTGCCACCAGTGACCGGACAGGGAGGTCCGCAGATACGCAGTATTTT	CATSDRTGRSADTQYF
NA	TRBJ2-4	19	TRBV7-9	once	TGTGCCAGCAGCGCCCTCATGCCACTAGCAATCCTAGCCAAAAACATTCAGTACTTC	CASSALMPLAILAKNIQYF
NA	TRBJ2-7	15	TRBV21-1	few	TGTGCCAGCAGCCCCCGTCTAAATAGCGGGAACGAGCAGTACTTC	CASSPRLNSGNEQYF
TRBD1	TRBJ1-2	14	TRBV7-2	NA	TGTGCCAGCAGCACCGGACAGGGGGCGTGGGGCTACACCTTC	CASSTGQGAWGYTF
NA	TRBJ2-5	14	TRBV20-1	few	TGCAGTGCTCCAATCGGAGGGACGCAGGAGACCCAGTACTTC	CSAPIGGTQETQYF
NA	TRBJ1-1	13	TRBV20-1	NA	TGCAGTGCTAGAGATGGGGGGGACACTGAAGCTTTCTTT	CSARDGGDTEAFF
NA	TRBJ2-3	12	TRBV7-6	few	TGTGCCAGCAGCTTAGGTATAGATACGCAGTATTTT	CASSLGIDTQYF
TRBD1	TRBJ2-5	15	TRBV9	NA	TGTGTCAGCAGCCCACGGACAGGGGTCATGGAGACCCAGTACTTC	CVSSPRTGVMETQYF
TRBD2	TRBJ2-1	14	TRBV7-3	NA	TGTGCCAGCAGTGATACCGGGACTAGCTATGAGCAGTTCTTC	CASSDTGTSYEQFF
TRBD2	TRBJ2-3	13	TRBV7-2	NA	TGTGCCAGCATCAGCGGGAACGCAGATACGCAGTATTTT	CASISGNADTQYF
TRBD2	TRBJ2-1	15	TRBV5-6	few	TGTGCCAGCAGCTTGGCCTCTAGCGGGAGTAATGAGCAGTTCTTC	CASSLASSGSNEQFF
TRBD2	TRBJ2-1	16	TRBV4-2	NA	TGTGCCAGCAGCCAACGGGCAGCGGGACTAAACAATGAGCAGTTCTTC	CASSQRAAGLNNEQFF
NA	TRBJ2-1	14	TRBV30	NA	TGTGCCTGGAGTGTGGCGCAGAACTACAATGAGCAGTTCTTC	CAWSVAQNYNEQFF
NA	TRBJ2-7	13	TRBV7-2	few	TGTGCCAGCAGCTTGCAGGACGCCTACGAGCAGTACTTC	CASSLQDAYEQYF
NA	TRBJ2-4	13	TRBV28	NA	TGTGCCAGCAGGATCGGGGCGGGGTTTGGGCAGTACTTC	CASRIGAGFGQYF
NA	TRBJ2-7	13	TRBV6-5	NA	TGTGCCACCGCAATAACGGAAGTGCACGAGCAGTACTTC	CATAITEVHEQYF
TRBD1	TRBJ2-7	15	TRBV10-3	few	TGTGCCATCAGTGAGTCTTCCAGGACAGGGGATGAGCAGTACTTC	CAISESSRTGDEQYF
NA	TRBJ2-4	17	TRBV6-2/TRBV6-3	NA	TGTGCCAGCAGTTACTCGATAAGGGGAATAGGCAAAAACATTCAGTACTTC	CASSYSIRGIGKNIQYF
NA	TRBJ2-7	14	TRBV7-9	NA	TGTGCCAGCAGCTTAAATCCCACCGCCTACGAGCAGTACTTC	CASSLNPTAYEQYF
NA	TRBJ1-1	12	TRBV27	few	TGTGCCAGCAGTTTAACGGCCACTGAAGCTTTCTTT	CASSLTATEAFF
TRBD2	TRBJ2-5	12	TRBV10-1	NA	TGCGCCAGCGGCGGACTAGCGGGGATGCAGTACTTC	CASGGLAGMQYF
NA	TRBJ1-5	16	TRBV4-3	few	TGCGCCAGTTCAACAGGGATGGGAGGGGCCAATCAGCCCCAGCATTTT	CASSTGMGGANQPQHF
NA	TRBJ2-5	15	TRBV6-5	NA	TGTGCCAGCAGACCCTTTCAAGGGGGGCAAGAGACCCAGTACTTC	CASRPFQGGQETQYF
NA	TRBJ2-3	16	TRBV10-3	NA	TGTGCCATCAGTGACTCACCCTCGATTTTCACAGATACGCAGTATTTT	CAISDSPSIFTDTQYF
NA	TRBJ2-3	13	TRBV5-1	few	TGCGCCACCTCTCGAGCGGGTACAGATACGCAGTATTTT	CATSRAGTDTQYF
NA	TRBJ2-3	16	TRBV2	few	TGTGCCAGCAGTGAAGTCGAGGGGGGCCTCTCAGATACGCAGTATTTT	CASSEVEGGLSDTQYF
NA	TRBJ2-7	15	TRBV6-1	few	TGTGCCAGCAGTGGGCCTCAGGGGTCCACCTACGAGCAGTACTTC	CASSGPQGSTYEQYF
TRBD1	TRBJ1-6	19	TRBV6-5	few	TGTGCCAGCAGTTACTCGAGGACAGGGGGGAGCTCCTATAATTCACCCCTCCACTTT	CASSYSRTGGSSYNSPLHF
TRBD2	TRBJ2-1	15	TRBV2	few	TGTGCCAGCAGTGAAGAGGCTAGCGGGAGCAATGAGCAGTTCTTC	CASSEEASGSNEQFF
NA	TRBJ1-5	14	TRBV29-1	NA	TGCAGCGCTGCCCCTGACAGGAACAATCAGCCCCAGCATTTT	CSAAPDRNNQPQHF
TRBD2	TRBJ2-3	17	TRBV24-1	NA	TGTGCCACCCTCCCAGGAGGGCTAGCGGTCAACACGGATACGCAGTATTTT	CATLPGGLAVNTDTQYF
NA	TRBJ1-1	13	TRBV6-1	once	TGTGCCAGCACCCGGGCGGGGGAATCTTGGGCTTTGTTT	CASTRAGESWALF
TRBD1	TRBJ1-5	14	TRBV12-3/TRBV12-4	few	TGTGCCAGCAGCCTAGGACAGGCCCCACAGCCCCAGCATTTT	CASSLGQAPQPQHF
NA	TRBJ2-5	15	TRBV11-2	many	TGTGCCAGCAGCTACCGGGACTCGCATCTTGAGACCCAGTACTTC	CASSYRDSHLETQYF
NA	TRBJ2-5	15	TRBV28	NA	TGTGCCAGCAGTCTACAGCAGGGGAGCCAAGAGACCCAGTACTTC	CASSLQQGSQETQYF
NA	TRBJ2-1	12	TRBV10-3	many	TGTGCCCAAGGGGATAGTTTAAGTGAGCAGTTCTTC	CAQGDSLSEQFF
NA	TRBJ1-1	14	TRBV7-6	few	TGTGCCAGCAGCCAACAACGGGGGAACACTGAAGCTTTCTTT	CASSQQRGNTEAFF
TRBD2	TRBJ2-1	14	TRBV27	NA	TGTGCCAGCAGGCTCTGGGGCGGGGGGAATGAGCAGTTCTTC	CASRLWGGGNEQFF
TRBD2	TRBJ2-1	13	TRBV20-1	NA	TGCAGTGCTAGTCCACCTAGCGGGAGTGAGCAGTTCTTC	CSASPPSGSEQFF
TRBD2	TRBJ2-1	17	TRBV20-1	NA	TGCAGTGCTAGAACGGACGAGGAGCGGGGGACTCGGAATGAGCAGTTCTTC	CSARTDEERGTRNEQFF
TRBD2	TRBJ2-1	15	TRBV20-1	NA	TGCAGTGCTAGAAAACTAGCGGGTGAATTGAATGAGCAGTTCTTC	CSARKLAGELNEQFF
NA	TRBJ1-2	13	TRBV6-2/TRBV6-3	NA	TGTGCCAGCACCCACGCGGGGAACTATGGCTACACCTTC	CASTHAGNYGYTF
TRBD2	TRBJ2-5	14	TRBV11-2	NA	TGTGCCAGCAGCTTTGGGGGCGGGAGGCCCACCCAGTACTTC	CASSFGGGRPTQYF
NA	TRBJ2-5	16	TRBV21-1	many	TGTGCCAGCAGCAAAGCCGCAGGGGGCAGTTATGAGACCCAGTACTTC	CASSKAAGGSYETQYF
TRBD2	TRBJ2-1	15	TRBV9	NA	TGTGCCAGCTCCGTGGGGACTAGCCCTTGGCAGGAGCAGTTCTTC	CASSVGTSPWQEQFF
NA	TRBJ1-5	15	TRBV6-2/TRBV6-3	NA	TGTGCCAGCAGTTACCCCAGACAGGCAATTCAGCCCCAGCATTTT	CASSYPRQAIQPQHF
NA	TRBJ2-5	12	TRBV7-7	few	TGTGCTAGCTTGGCGTCTCAAGAGACCCAGTACTTC	CASLASQETQYF
NA	TRBJ1-2	15	TRBV3-1	NA	TGTGCCAGCAGCCAACCTGGCAGGACCTCCTATGGCTACACCTTC	CASSQPGRTSYGYTF